This entry lists 5 T cell receptor beta chains sequenced from one sample in a study of neurological immune-mediated disorders (dated by TCRdb to between 2018 and 2021). The method was 5' RACE. TCRdb names Illumina HiSeq 2500 as the instrument used. TCRdb took the public reads, trimmed them with fastp at Q25, ran MiXCR for clone calling and kept in-frame beta chains. Identical CDR3 protein sequences are pooled into one entry, listed with their most common genes and DNA. For this sample the table gives about 24,000 distinct CDR3 sequences, of which roughly 13% were detected only once. The ten largest account for 16% of the sample. Sample: PBMCs. The source is a woman aged 40 to 49 with HTLV-1-associated myelopathy (HAM/TSP).

Ten or more counts support this clonotype. The V gene is TRBV12-3 or TRBV12-4, the J gene TRBJ2-2; D possibly corresponds to TRBD2 (5 bases). The CDR3 length is 15 residues. V gave up 4 bases and J gave up 0 bases, with 9 bases separating them. The CDR3 protein is CASSSGSANTGELFF. The CDR3 nucleotides are TGTGCCAGCAGTTCGGGGTCCGCGAACACCGGGGAGCTGTTTTTT.

This clonotype has at least ten counts. The chain carries TRBV21-1 and TRBJ2-3; TRBD1, as called in the table, went unchecked against the DNA. TRBV21-1 is a pseudogene. The length of the CDR3 is 18 residues. The CDR3 sequence is CASSKGDRATASTDTQYF. For the CDR3, the DNA is TGTGCCAGCAGCAAAGGCGACAGGGCAACCGCTAGCACAGATACGCAGTATTTT.

Ten or more counts support this clonotype. The CDR3 loop is CASRNGGGETQYF. Here the CDR3 DNA reads TGCGCCAGCAGGAACGGGGGTGGAGAGACCCAGTACTTC. The chain is built from TRBV5-1 and TRBJ2-5; D possibly corresponds to TRBD2 (6 bases). The CDR3 is 13 residues long. Germline V lookup: CDR1 SGHRS, CDR2 YFSETQ. V lost 5 bases, J lost 4 bases, and 12 bases lay in between.

This clonotype was counted at least ten times. The chain joins TRBV5-1 to TRBJ2-7; no reliable D call. Trimming shortened V by 0 bases and J by 6 bases, and 16 bases separated the two germline ends. The CDR3 totals 15 residues. Germline V gene sequence: CDR1 SGHRS, CDR2 YFSETQ. The CDR3 loop reads CASSLDPGSNSEQYF. The DNA of the CDR3 is TGCGCCAGCAGCTTGGATCCGGGTAGCAACTCCGAGCAGTACTTC.

There are many counts of this clonotype. The gene calls are TRBV7-9 and TRBJ2-3; no definite D call. The CDR3 runs 12 residues. Germline V gene sequence: CDR1 SEHNR, CDR2 FQNEAQ (reference sequence). Between the trimmed V and J ends, which lost 1 base and 4 bases, there was a span of 3 bases. CDR3 residues: CASSLVSDTQYF. Written as DNA, the CDR3 is TGTGCCAGCAGCTTAGTGTCAGATACGCAGTATTTT.